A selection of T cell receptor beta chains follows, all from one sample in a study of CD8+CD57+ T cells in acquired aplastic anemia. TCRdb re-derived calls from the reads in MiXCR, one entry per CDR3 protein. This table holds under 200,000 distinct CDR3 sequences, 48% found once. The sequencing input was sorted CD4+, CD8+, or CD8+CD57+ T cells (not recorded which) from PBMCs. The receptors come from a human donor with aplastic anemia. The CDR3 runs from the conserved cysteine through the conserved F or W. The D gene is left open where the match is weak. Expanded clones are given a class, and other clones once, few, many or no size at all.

CDR3nt: TGTGCCATCAGTGATTACCGGGACGGAACCTACAATGAGCAGTTCTTC
CDR3aa: CAISDYRDGTYNEQFF
d_gene: -
v_gene: TRBV10-3
j_gene: TRBJ2-1
abundance: -

CDR3nt: TGTGCCATCAGTGAGTCAGGGTTGGATACGCAGTATTTT
CDR3aa: CAISESGLDTQYF
d_gene: -
v_gene: TRBV10-3
j_gene: TRBJ2-3
abundance: few

CDR3nt: TGCGCCAGCAGCCAAGCTGGCGGGAGGGCCCGAAACGAGCAGTACTTC
CDR3aa: CASSQAGGRARNEQYF
d_gene: TRBD2
v_gene: TRBV4-3
j_gene: TRBJ2-7
abundance: many

CDR3nt: TGTGCCAGCAGCTTTGTACATAGTCCATATAGAGAGACCCAGTACTTC
CDR3aa: CASSFVHSPYRETQYF
d_gene: -
v_gene: TRBV7-8
j_gene: TRBJ2-5
abundance: once

CDR3nt: TGTGCCAGTAGAGGGCTAGCCATGGAGACCCAGTACTTC
CDR3aa: CASRGLAMETQYF
d_gene: -
v_gene: TRBV19
j_gene: TRBJ2-5
abundance: -

CDR3nt: TGCGCCAGCAGCTTTTTACAGGACCCCACCTACGAGCAGTACTTC
CDR3aa: CASSFLQDPTYEQYF
d_gene: -
v_gene: TRBV5-1
j_gene: TRBJ2-7
abundance: many

CDR3nt: TGTGCCAGCAGTAAGAGCGTGAACACCGGGGAGCTGTTTTTT
CDR3aa: CASSKSVNTGELFF
d_gene: -
v_gene: TRBV6-1
j_gene: TRBJ2-2
abundance: -

CDR3nt: TGTGCCATCAGTGAGGCAACTAGCGGCCGCGAGCAGTACTTC
CDR3aa: CAISEATSGREQYF
d_gene: TRBD2
v_gene: TRBV10-3
j_gene: TRBJ2-7
abundance: -

CDR3nt: TGCGCCAGCAGCTCCACAGGGCCATCCCAGCATTTT
CDR3aa: CASSSTGPSQHF
d_gene: -
v_gene: TRBV10-1
j_gene: TRBJ1-5
abundance: once

CDR3nt: TGTGCCAGCTTTGTGAGGGTGCCCCGTCGGGAGACCCAGTACTTC
CDR3aa: CASFVRVPRRETQYF
d_gene: -
v_gene: TRBV3-1
j_gene: TRBJ2-5
abundance: few

CDR3nt: TGTGCCAGCAGCCCTAACGGGGATACGCAGTATTTT
CDR3aa: CASSPNGDTQYF
d_gene: -
v_gene: TRBV7-3
j_gene: TRBJ2-3
abundance: many

CDR3nt: TGTGCCAGCAGTGGGCCAGGGTCTTCACCCCTCCACTTT
CDR3aa: CASSGPGSSPLHF
d_gene: -
v_gene: TRBV2
j_gene: TRBJ1-6
abundance: -

CDR3nt: TGTGCCAGCAGCTTAGTTAGGAGTACCACCGGGGAGCTGTTTTTT
CDR3aa: CASSLVRSTTGELFF
d_gene: -
v_gene: TRBV7-2
j_gene: TRBJ2-2
abundance: many

CDR3nt: TGTGCCAGCAGTGATCCCTCAGGGGCAAAACCACCCCTCCACTTT
CDR3aa: CASSDPSGAKPPLHF
d_gene: -
v_gene: TRBV6-1
j_gene: TRBJ1-6
abundance: -

CDR3nt: TGCGCCAGCAGCCCCTCGACTAGCGGTCTGACCTACAATGAGCAGTTCTTC
CDR3aa: CASSPSTSGLTYNEQFF
d_gene: TRBD2
v_gene: TRBV5-1
j_gene: TRBJ2-1
abundance: once

CDR3nt: TGCAGCGTAGCTACAGGTGGAGAGACCCAGTACTTC
CDR3aa: CSVATGGETQYF
d_gene: -
v_gene: TRBV29-1
j_gene: TRBJ2-5
abundance: once

CDR3nt: TGCGCCAGCAGACCCGGGACAAACACCGGGGAGCTGTTTTTT
CDR3aa: CASRPGTNTGELFF
d_gene: -
v_gene: TRBV10-1
j_gene: TRBJ2-2
abundance: many

CDR3nt: TGCGCCAGCAGGGCTCCGGGACGTCAGTTCTTC
CDR3aa: CASRAPGRQFF
d_gene: -
v_gene: TRBV10-2
j_gene: TRBJ2-1
abundance: -

CDR3nt: TGCAGTGCCTCTCCGGGACAGGGGGCCCAGTACTTC
CDR3aa: CSASPGQGAQYF
d_gene: TRBD1
v_gene: TRBV20-1
j_gene: TRBJ2-5
abundance: -